This T cell receptor (beta chain) was obtained from a study of blood T cells in healthy people across ages. Trimming removed 3 bases at V and 7 bases at J, with 16 bases between. The CDR3 is 14 amino acids. Germline-derived CDR1 and CDR2 are DFQATT and SNEGSKA (reference sequence). The second PCR ran roughly 6 to 11 cycles with a sample-barcoded 5' primer and J-beta primers. Tags on each cDNA molecule came from a template-switch adaptor with 12 random nucleotides. TCRdb re-called the 5' RACE reads through MiXCR, storing one row per CDR3 protein. Of 600,000 to 1,000,000 distinct CDR3 sequences in the sample, about 62% are singletons; the top ten hold approximately 21%. Per sample, no less than 5.5 micrograms of total RNA were extracted.

The source is a man aged 30-40 years in good health. This chain links TRBV20-1 with TRBJ2-1; D not certain. The sequenced sample consisted of blood. The CDR3 DNA follows: TGCAGTGCTAGCAGACCGGAATTTTGGAATGAGCAGTTCTTC. Its protein is CSASRPEFWNEQFF.